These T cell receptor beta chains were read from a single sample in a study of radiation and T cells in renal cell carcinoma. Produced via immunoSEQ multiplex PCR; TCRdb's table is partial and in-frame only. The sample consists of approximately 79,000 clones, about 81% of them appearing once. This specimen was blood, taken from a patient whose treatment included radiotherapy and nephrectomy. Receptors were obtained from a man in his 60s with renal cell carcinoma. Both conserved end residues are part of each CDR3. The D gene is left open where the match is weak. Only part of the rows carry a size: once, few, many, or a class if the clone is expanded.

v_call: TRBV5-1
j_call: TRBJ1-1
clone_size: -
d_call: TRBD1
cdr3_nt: TGCGCCAGCAGCTTGGGACAGGGGTTCGACACTGAAGCTTTCTTT
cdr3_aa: CASSLGQGFDTEAFF

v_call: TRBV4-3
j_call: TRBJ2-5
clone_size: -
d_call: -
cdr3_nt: TGCGCCAGCAGCCAAGAAGTTCGGCGGAGGGCCGGGGAGACCCAGTACTTC
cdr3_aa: CASSQEVRRRAGETQYF

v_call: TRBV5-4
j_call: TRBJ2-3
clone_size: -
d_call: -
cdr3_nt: TGTGCCAGCACCATTAGGCTGCTAGCGTCGACAGATACGCAGTATTTT
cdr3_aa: CASTIRLLASTDTQYF

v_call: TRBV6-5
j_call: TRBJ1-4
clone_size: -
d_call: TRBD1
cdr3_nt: TGTGCCAGCAGTTACATGACAGGGGGCGCCGAAAAACTGTTTTTT
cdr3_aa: CASSYMTGGAEKLFF

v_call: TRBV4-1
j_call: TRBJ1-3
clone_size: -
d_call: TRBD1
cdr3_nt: TGCGCCAGCAGCCAGAGGGGGCCTGGAAACACCATATATTTT
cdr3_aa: CASSQRGPGNTIYF

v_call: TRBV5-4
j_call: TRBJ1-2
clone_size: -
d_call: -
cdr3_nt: TGTGCCAGCAGCTTGGCCCAGGGATACTATGGCTACACCTTC
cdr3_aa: CASSLAQGYYGYTF

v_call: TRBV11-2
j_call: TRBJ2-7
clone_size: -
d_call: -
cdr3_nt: TGTGCCAGCAGCTTAGAAAAGGGGCTGCGGGGACCTTACGAGCAGTACTTC
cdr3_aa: CASSLEKGLRGPYEQYF

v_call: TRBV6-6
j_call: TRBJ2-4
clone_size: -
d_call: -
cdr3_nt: TGTGCCAGCAGTTACGGGTCACTAGCCAAAAACATTCAGTACTTC
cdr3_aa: CASSYGSLAKNIQYF

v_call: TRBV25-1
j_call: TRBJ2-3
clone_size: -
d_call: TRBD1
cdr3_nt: TGTGCCAGCAGTGAATCCAGACAGGGCTACACAGATACGCAGTATTTT
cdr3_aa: CASSESRQGYTDTQYF

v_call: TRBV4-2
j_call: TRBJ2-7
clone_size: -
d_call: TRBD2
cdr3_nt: TGTGCCAGCAGCCAAGGAGGGGACGGGAGGTCCCGGGCCTACGAGCAGTACTTC
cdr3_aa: CASSQGGDGRSRAYEQYF

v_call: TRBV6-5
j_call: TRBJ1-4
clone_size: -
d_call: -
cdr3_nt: TGTGCCAGCGGTTACGGTGAGCGAGAAAAACTGTTTTTT
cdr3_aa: CASGYGEREKLFF

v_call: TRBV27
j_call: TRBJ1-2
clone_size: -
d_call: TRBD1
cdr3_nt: TGTGCCAGCAGTTTATATCCTACAGGGGGTTTCTATGGCTACACCTTC
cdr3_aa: CASSLYPTGGFYGYTF

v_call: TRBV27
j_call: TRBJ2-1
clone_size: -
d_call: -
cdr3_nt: TGTGCCAGCCGACGACTAGATCCACACAATGAGCAGTTCTTC
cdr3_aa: CASRRLDPHNEQFF

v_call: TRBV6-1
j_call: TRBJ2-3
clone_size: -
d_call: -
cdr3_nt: TGTGCCAGCAGTGAACAGTTCGTGTGGGAGGGGGCAGATACGCAGTATTTT
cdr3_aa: CASSEQFVWEGADTQYF

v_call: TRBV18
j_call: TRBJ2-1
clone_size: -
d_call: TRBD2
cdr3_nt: TGTGCCAGCTCACCTGGGACTAGCGGAGACAATGAGCAGTTCTTC
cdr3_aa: CASSPGTSGDNEQFF

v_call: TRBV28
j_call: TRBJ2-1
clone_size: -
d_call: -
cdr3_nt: TGTGCCAGCCTCCCGGACTCCTCCTACAATGAGCAGTTCTTC
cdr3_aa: CASLPDSSYNEQFF

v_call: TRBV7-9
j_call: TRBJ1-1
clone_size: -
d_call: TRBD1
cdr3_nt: TGTGCCAGCAGTTTATCTTCCGGGACAGCATATGAAGCTTTCTTT
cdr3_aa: CASSLSSGTAYEAFF

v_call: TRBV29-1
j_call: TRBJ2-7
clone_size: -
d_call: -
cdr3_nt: TGCAGCGTGGAAGGTAGAGGGGGGAGCTCCTACGAGCAGTACTTC
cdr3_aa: CSVEGRGGSSYEQYF

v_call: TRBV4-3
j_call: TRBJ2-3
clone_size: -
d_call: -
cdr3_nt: TGCGCCAGCAGCCAAGCGCCAGCAGATACGCAGTATTTT
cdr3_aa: CASSQAPADTQYF

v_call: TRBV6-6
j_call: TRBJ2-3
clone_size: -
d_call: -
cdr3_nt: TGTGCCAGCAGCTTCGGACAAATTTGGACAGATACGCAGTATTTT
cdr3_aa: CASSFGQIWTDTQYF

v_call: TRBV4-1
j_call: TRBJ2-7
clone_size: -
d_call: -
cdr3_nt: TGCGCCAGCAGCCACCTTTCGGCAGGGACCTACGAGCAGTACTTC
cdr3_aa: CASSHLSAGTYEQYF

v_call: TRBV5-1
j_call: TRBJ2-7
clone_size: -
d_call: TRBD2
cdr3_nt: TGCGCCAGCAGCCGGAGCGGGAGGCTCGACGAGCAGTACTTC
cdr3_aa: CASSRSGRLDEQYF

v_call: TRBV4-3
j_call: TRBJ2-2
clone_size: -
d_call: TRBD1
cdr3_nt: TGCGCCAGCAGCCAAGAGCCACAGGGGGCGCGAGGCGGGGAGCTGTTTTTT
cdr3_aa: CASSQEPQGARGGELFF

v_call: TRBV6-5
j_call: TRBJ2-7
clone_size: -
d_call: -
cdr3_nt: TGTGCCACCAAGGGCCTGAACTACGAGCAGTACTTC
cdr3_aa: CATKGLNYEQYF

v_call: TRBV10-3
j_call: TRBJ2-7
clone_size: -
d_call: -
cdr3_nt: TGTGCCATCACCACAGAGGGCGAGCAGTACTTC
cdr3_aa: CAITTEGEQYF

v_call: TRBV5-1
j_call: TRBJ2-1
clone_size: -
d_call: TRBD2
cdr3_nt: TGCGCCAGCAGCTTGGGACTAGCGAACAATGAGCAGTTCTTC
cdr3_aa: CASSLGLANNEQFF

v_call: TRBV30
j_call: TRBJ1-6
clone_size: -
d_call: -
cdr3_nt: TGTGCCTGGAGTCTAGGGGGTAATTCACCCCTCCACTTT
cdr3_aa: CAWSLGGNSPLHF

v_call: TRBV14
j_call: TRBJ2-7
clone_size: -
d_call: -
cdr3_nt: TGTGCCAGCAGCAAAGGGAACAGCGGTTCCTACGAGCAGTACTTC
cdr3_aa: CASSKGNSGSYEQYF

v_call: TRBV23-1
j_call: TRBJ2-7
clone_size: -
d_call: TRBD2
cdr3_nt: TGCGCCAGCAGTCAAAGGACAAGGAGCTTAGCGGGAGGTGTCTACGAGCAGTACTTC
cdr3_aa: CASSQRTRSLAGGVYEQYF

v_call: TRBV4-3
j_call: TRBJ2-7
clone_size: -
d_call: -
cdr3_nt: TGCGCCAGCAGCCATGAAAGGTCCTACGAGCAGTACTTC
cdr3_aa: CASSHERSYEQYF

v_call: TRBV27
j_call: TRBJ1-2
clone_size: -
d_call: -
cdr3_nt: TGTGCCAGCAGTTTATTTGGGAGGGCTAACTATGGCTACACCTTC
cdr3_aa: CASSLFGRANYGYTF

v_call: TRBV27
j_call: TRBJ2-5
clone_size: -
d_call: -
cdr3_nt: TGTGCCAGCAGTTTATCCGGGGGACAAGAGACCCAGTACTTC
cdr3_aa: CASSLSGGQETQYF

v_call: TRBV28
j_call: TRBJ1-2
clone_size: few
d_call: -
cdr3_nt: TGTGCCAGCAGTTGGTCGTACGCGGGAGAGGGCTACACCTTC
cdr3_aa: CASSWSYAGEGYTF

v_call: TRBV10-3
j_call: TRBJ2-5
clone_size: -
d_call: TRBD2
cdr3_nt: TGTGCCGTCGGGCTAGCGGGAGGAATGGAGACCCAGTACTTC
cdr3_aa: CAVGLAGGMETQYF

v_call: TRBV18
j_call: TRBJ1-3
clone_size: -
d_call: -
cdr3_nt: TGTGCCAGCTCACAACAGGGCTTCTCTGGAAACACCATATATTTT
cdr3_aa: CASSQQGFSGNTIYF

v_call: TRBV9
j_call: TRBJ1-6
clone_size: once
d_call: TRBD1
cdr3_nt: TGTGCCAGCAGCGTTTCCGGGACAGGGACCTCACCCCTCCACTTT
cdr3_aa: CASSVSGTGTSPLHF

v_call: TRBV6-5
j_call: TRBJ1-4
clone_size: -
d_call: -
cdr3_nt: TGTGCCAGCGCCTCCACAGGGAACTCTAATGAAAAACTGTTTTTT
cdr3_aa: CASASTGNSNEKLFF

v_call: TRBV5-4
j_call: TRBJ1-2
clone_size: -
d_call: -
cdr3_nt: TGTGCCAGCAGCCCCGTCGGGGGTCTTGGCTACACCTTC
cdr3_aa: CASSPVGGLGYTF

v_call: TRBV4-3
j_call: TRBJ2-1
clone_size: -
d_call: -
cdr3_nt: TGCGCCAGCAGCGAGGGGTCTCTAGCTTCCCCCCCCTACAATGAGCAGTTCTTC
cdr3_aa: CASSEGSLASPPYNEQFF

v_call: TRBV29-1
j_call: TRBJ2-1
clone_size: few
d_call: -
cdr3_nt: TGCAGCGTTGAAGATGCGCTCCCCGCCTACAATGAGCAGTTCTTC
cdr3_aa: CSVEDALPAYNEQFF

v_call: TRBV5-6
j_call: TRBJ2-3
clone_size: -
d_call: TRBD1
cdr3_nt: TGTGCCAGCAGCCGAGCCAGACAGGGGTGGTATTTT
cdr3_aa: CASSRARQGWYF

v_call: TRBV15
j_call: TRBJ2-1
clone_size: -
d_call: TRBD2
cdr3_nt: TGTGCCACAACCTTTAATAGCGGGAAGCAGTTCTTC
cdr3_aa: CATTFNSGKQFF

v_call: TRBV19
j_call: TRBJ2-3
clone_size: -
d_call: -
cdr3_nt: TGTGCCAGTACTCCGATGGGGGCGGGAGCGGGCACAGATACGCAGTATTTT
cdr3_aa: CASTPMGAGAGTDTQYF

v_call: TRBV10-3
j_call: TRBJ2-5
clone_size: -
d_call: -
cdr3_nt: TGTGCCATCAGTGAGCCCCAAGAGACCCAGTACTTC
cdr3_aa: CAISEPQETQYF

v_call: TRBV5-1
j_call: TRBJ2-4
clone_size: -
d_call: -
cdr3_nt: TGCGCCAGCAGCTTGGAGGGAGGCGGGACTCAAGTTGGCGTTGTCAAAAACATTCAGTACTTC
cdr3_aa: CASSLEGGGTQVGVVKNIQYF

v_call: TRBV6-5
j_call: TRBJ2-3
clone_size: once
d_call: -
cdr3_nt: TGTGCCAGCAGGGGGGCGCGGTACACAGATACGCAGTATTTT
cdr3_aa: CASRGARYTDTQYF

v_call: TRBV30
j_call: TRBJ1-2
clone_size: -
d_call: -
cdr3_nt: TGTGCCTGGGGCCGGACTCACGGCTTCAACTATGGCTACACCTTC
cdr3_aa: CAWGRTHGFNYGYTF

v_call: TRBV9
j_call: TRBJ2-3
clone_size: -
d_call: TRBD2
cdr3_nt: TGTGCCAGCAGCGTAGCTGGGGGACGTCCGGGACTAGGAGATACGCAGTATTTT
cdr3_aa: CASSVAGGRPGLGDTQYF

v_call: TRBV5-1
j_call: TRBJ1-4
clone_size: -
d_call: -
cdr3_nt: TGCGCCAGCAGCCCCGAGCCAGGGCAAGGCGAAAAACTGTTTTTT
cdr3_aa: CASSPEPGQGEKLFF

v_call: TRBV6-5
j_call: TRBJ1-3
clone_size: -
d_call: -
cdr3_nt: TGTGCCAGCAGACCAGGGCCTGGAAACACCATATATTTT
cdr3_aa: CASRPGPGNTIYF

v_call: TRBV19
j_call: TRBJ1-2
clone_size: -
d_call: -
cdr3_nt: TGTGCCAGTAGTTCTCAGATTAACTATGGCTACACCTTC
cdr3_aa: CASSSQINYGYTF

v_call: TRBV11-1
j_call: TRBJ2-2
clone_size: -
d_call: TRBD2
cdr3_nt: TGTGCCAGCAGCCAACCAACTAGCGGGATTGGGACCGGGGAGCTGTTTTTT
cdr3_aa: CASSQPTSGIGTGELFF

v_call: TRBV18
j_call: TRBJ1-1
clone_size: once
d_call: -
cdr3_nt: TGTGCCAGCTCACCAACACAGGGAAGGGAAACTGAAGCTTTCTTT
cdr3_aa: CASSPTQGRETEAFF

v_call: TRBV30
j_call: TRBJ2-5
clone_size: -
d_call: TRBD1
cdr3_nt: TGTGCCTGGAGTGTACAAGGGGGTAGACAGGGGGCCACCCAGTACTTC
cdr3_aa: CAWSVQGGRQGATQYF

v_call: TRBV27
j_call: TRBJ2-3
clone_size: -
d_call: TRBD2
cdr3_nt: TGTGCCAGCAGTTTGTGGTTCGCTAGCGGGAGTTGGACAGATACGCAGTATTTT
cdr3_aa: CASSLWFASGSWTDTQYF

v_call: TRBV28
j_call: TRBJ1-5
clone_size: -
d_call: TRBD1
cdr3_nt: TGTGCCAGCAGTTTAGAGCCCCACAGGGGCGGCAATCAGCCCCAGCATTTT
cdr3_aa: CASSLEPHRGGNQPQHF

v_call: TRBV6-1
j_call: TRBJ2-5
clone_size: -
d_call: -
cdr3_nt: TGTGCCAGCATTCGATTGGTGAACGTCCAAGAGACCCAGTACTTC
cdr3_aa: CASIRLVNVQETQYF